Listed below are T cell receptor beta chains from one sample, sequenced in a study of identical twins. TCRdb re-called the 5' RACE reads with MiXCR, one entry per CDR3 protein. The table lists roughly 200,000 distinct CDR3 sequences, around 6.8% of them singletons, with about 1.9% in the top ten. This same sample was also part of a study on yellow fever vaccine responses in identical twins.

Specimen: memory (CD45RO+) T cells sorted from blood. These receptor sequences come from a woman younger than 30 in good health. Each CDR3 is given with its conserved first and last residue. The D gene is left open where the match is weak. Clone size is stated in some rows and not others, as once, few, many or a class when expanded.

V: TRBV20-1
D: -
size: few
length: 15
J: TRBJ2-7
DNA: TGCAGTGCTAGAGAAGCTCCCGGGAAGACCTACGAGCAGTACTTC
CDR3: CSAREAPGKTYEQYF

V: TRBV6-5
D: -
size: many
length: 16
J: TRBJ1-1
DNA: TGTGCCAGCAGTTACTTTGCCATTTCGGGGAACACTGAAGCTTTCTTT
CDR3: CASSYFAISGNTEAFF

V: TRBV20-1
D: -
size: -
length: 13
J: TRBJ2-1
DNA: TGCAGTGCCGGAGCGGACCCTTACAATGAGCAGTTCTTC
CDR3: CSAGADPYNEQFF

V: TRBV7-2
D: -
size: many
length: 15
J: TRBJ2-1
DNA: TGTGCCAGCAGCTTAGCTCAAAACAGGGCCAATGAGCAGTTCTTC
CDR3: CASSLAQNRANEQFF

V: TRBV28
D: -
size: many
length: 14
J: TRBJ2-7
DNA: TGTGCCAGTGATAGTCGGGGCAGTTCCTACGAGCAGTACTTC
CDR3: CASDSRGSSYEQYF

V: TRBV20-1
D: TRBD1
size: few
length: 18
J: TRBJ1-1
DNA: TGCAGTGCTAGAGATGAGGGCAGGGGGCCGGGAATGAACACTGAAGCTTTCTTT
CDR3: CSARDEGRGPGMNTEAFF

V: TRBV6-4
D: -
size: -
length: 15
J: TRBJ2-2
DNA: TGTGCCAGCAGTGAAAAGGCTAGCGATGGCGGGGAGCTGTTTTTT
CDR3: CASSEKASDGGELFF

V: TRBV29-1
D: -
size: few
length: 12
J: TRBJ1-2
DNA: TGCAGCGTTGTCACCGGACAGCATGACTACACCTTC
CDR3: CSVVTGQHDYTF

V: TRBV4-3
D: TRBD1
size: -
length: 15
J: TRBJ2-7
DNA: TGCGCCAGCAGCCAAGAATCGACAGGGACCTACGAGCAGTACTTC
CDR3: CASSQESTGTYEQYF

V: TRBV5-1
D: TRBD1
size: many
length: 15
J: TRBJ2-7
DNA: TGCGCCAGCAGCTTGGGGCAGGGGGCTTTCTACGAGCAGTACTTC
CDR3: CASSLGQGAFYEQYF

V: TRBV5-6
D: -
size: many
length: 15
J: TRBJ2-3
DNA: TGTGCCAGCAGCACCCCGAAGCTCGGGTTTCATACGCAGTATTTT
CDR3: CASSTPKLGFHTQYF

V: TRBV29-1
D: -
size: many
length: 13
J: TRBJ1-5
DNA: TGCAGCGCTGAGACGGGGATAGGGCAGCCCCAGCATTTT
CDR3: CSAETGIGQPQHF

V: TRBV3-1
D: -
size: few
length: 14
J: TRBJ1-4
DNA: TGTGCCAGCAGTCCGGGCCTAAGGAGGGAAAAACTGTTTTTT
CDR3: CASSPGLRREKLFF

V: TRBV6-5
D: -
size: few
length: 14
J: TRBJ2-7
DNA: TGTGCCAGCAGTTACTCTAGAGAAAACTACGAGCAGTACTTC
CDR3: CASSYSRENYEQYF

V: TRBV12-3/TRBV12-4
D: -
size: -
length: 11
J: TRBJ2-2
DNA: TGTGCCAGCAGTAGCAAGGTCAAGCTGTTTTTT
CDR3: CASSSKVKLFF

V: TRBV7-8
D: -
size: few
length: 18
J: TRBJ1-4
DNA: TGTGCCAGCAGCTTACCCCAAGGCTTCGGGATAACTAATGAAAAACTGTTTTTT
CDR3: CASSLPQGFGITNEKLFF

V: TRBV11-2
D: TRBD2
size: few
length: 14
J: TRBJ2-3
DNA: TGTGCCAGCAGCATTAGCGGGAGAACAGATACGCAGTATTTT
CDR3: CASSISGRTDTQYF

V: TRBV20-1
D: TRBD1
size: -
length: 15
J: TRBJ2-5
DNA: TGCAGTGCTGGAGCAGGGGGTTCACGGCAAGAGACCCAGTACTTC
CDR3: CSAGAGGSRQETQYF

V: TRBV11-2
D: -
size: few
length: 16
J: TRBJ2-3
DNA: TGTGCCAGCAGCTTAGTTTCAGTTACTAGCACAGATACGCAGTATTTT
CDR3: CASSLVSVTSTDTQYF

V: TRBV7-9
D: TRBD1
size: many
length: 13
J: TRBJ2-7
DNA: TGTGCCGCGGCTGGACAGGGTCAGTACGAGCAGTACTTC
CDR3: CAAAGQGQYEQYF

V: TRBV9
D: TRBD1
size: few
length: 14
J: TRBJ2-7
DNA: TGTGCCAGCAGCGCCGAGACAGGGCTCTACGAGCAGTACTTC
CDR3: CASSAETGLYEQYF

V: TRBV6-1
D: -
size: few
length: 14
J: TRBJ1-1
DNA: TGTGCCAGCACCCCGGAGGGAAAAAAAACTGAAGCTTTCTTT
CDR3: CASTPEGKKTEAFF

V: TRBV6-1
D: -
size: few
length: 14
J: TRBJ2-7
DNA: TGTGCCAGCACCCCTGGGGCGTCATCCTACGAGCAGTACTTC
CDR3: CASTPGASSYEQYF

V: TRBV29-1
D: -
size: many
length: 12
J: TRBJ2-5
DNA: TGCAGCGTTGTTCTAGCTCTCGAGACCCAGTACTTC
CDR3: CSVVLALETQYF

V: TRBV7-9
D: -
size: many
length: 15
J: TRBJ2-3
DNA: TGTGCCAGCAGCTTAGTAAGGGGCGGCACAGATACGCAGTATTTT
CDR3: CASSLVRGGTDTQYF

V: TRBV5-1
D: -
size: -
length: 12
J: TRBJ2-5
DNA: TGCGCCAGCAGCTTGGGTATGGAGACCCAGTACTTC
CDR3: CASSLGMETQYF

V: TRBV13
D: TRBD2
size: -
length: 22
J: TRBJ2-1
DNA: TGTGCCAGCAGCCGACTTGTGGCCGAAACCATAGCGGGGGGGCCGTCCTACAATGAGCAGTTCTTC
CDR3: CASSRLVAETIAGGPSYNEQFF

V: TRBV28
D: -
size: -
length: 14
J: TRBJ2-7
DNA: TGTGCCAGCAGTCTGACTACCATCTCCTACGAGCAGTACTTC
CDR3: CASSLTTISYEQYF

V: TRBV7-9
D: -
size: few
length: 15
J: TRBJ2-5
DNA: TGTGCCAGCAGCCCGGACTTTGCGGGGCAAGAGACCCAGTACTTC
CDR3: CASSPDFAGQETQYF

V: TRBV6-5
D: -
size: many
length: 14
J: TRBJ2-1
DNA: TGTGCCAGCAGTTACTCGATCTGGGGGGCCAGGCCGTTCTTC
CDR3: CASSYSIWGARPFF

V: TRBV20-1
D: -
size: few
length: 14
J: TRBJ2-7
DNA: TGCAGTGTCCTCGGGGGTCAGACTAATTACGAGCAGTACTTC
CDR3: CSVLGGQTNYEQYF

V: TRBV4-1
D: -
size: few
length: 15
J: TRBJ2-7
DNA: TGCGCCAGCAGCCAAGATACGGAGCGAAACTACGAGCAGTACTTC
CDR3: CASSQDTERNYEQYF

V: TRBV19
D: -
size: -
length: 12
J: TRBJ2-3
DNA: TGTGCCAGTAGTATAACCACAGATACGCAGTATTTT
CDR3: CASSITTDTQYF

V: TRBV15
D: -
size: -
length: 14
J: TRBJ2-1
DNA: TGTGCCACCAGCAGAGCCTGGACAGACAATGAGCAGTTCTTC
CDR3: CATSRAWTDNEQFF

V: TRBV15
D: TRBD1
size: few
length: 15
J: TRBJ1-3
DNA: TGTGCCACCAGCAGCGGAGGGACAGGCCCAAACACCATATATTTT
CDR3: CATSSGGTGPNTIYF

V: TRBV5-1
D: -
size: few
length: 15
J: TRBJ2-3
DNA: TGCGCCAGCAGCTTGGGAGCGGGCTACACAGATACGCAGTATTTT
CDR3: CASSLGAGYTDTQYF

V: TRBV5-1
D: -
size: many
length: 14
J: TRBJ2-7
DNA: TGCGCCAGCAGCTTGGCCTCAGGGTTAGACGAGCAGTACTTC
CDR3: CASSLASGLDEQYF

V: TRBV2
D: TRBD2
size: few
length: 18
J: TRBJ2-3
DNA: TGTGCCACCCCTTCGGGTGTGACTAGCGGGATGTGGACAGATACGCAGTATTTT
CDR3: CATPSGVTSGMWTDTQYF

V: TRBV6-5
D: TRBD1
size: -
length: 14
J: TRBJ2-7
DNA: TGTGCCAGCAGTTTAGCCTGGGACAGCTACGAGCAGTACTTC
CDR3: CASSLAWDSYEQYF

V: TRBV3-1
D: TRBD2
size: many
length: 13
J: TRBJ2-5
DNA: TGTGCCAGCAGCCAACTAGCGGGAGAGACCCAGTACTTC
CDR3: CASSQLAGETQYF

V: TRBV20-1
D: TRBD1
size: many
length: 12
J: TRBJ2-7
DNA: TGCAGTGCTAGGACAGGGTCCTACGAGCAGTACTTC
CDR3: CSARTGSYEQYF